Sequencing of this T cell receptor (beta chain) was carried out in a study of blood T cells in healthy people across ages. Then a second PCR, running about 6 to 11 cycles, was carried out with a sample-barcoded 5' primer and a J-beta primer mix. From each sample, at least 3 million paired-end reads containing CDR3 were obtained. Using its own MiXCR run on the 5' RACE reads, TCRdb lists one record per CDR3 protein. The table includes approximately 800,000 distinct CDR3 sequences, 35% to 60% detected once. This clonotype appeared a few times. V was clipped by 0 bases and J by 1 base; unmatched bases: 7. This CDR3 contains 17 residues. The V gene's germline CDR1 is SGHRS and CDR2 YFSETQ. Donation came from healthy Caucasian individuals in Russia who were aged roughly 6 to 95.

Sequenced input: blood. This rearrangement joins TRBV5-1 to TRBJ2-3; 8 nucleotides align to TRBD2. This TCR was recovered from a man older than 75 in good health. Here the CDR3 DNA reads TGCGCCAGCAGCTTGGAAGGGCGGGAGGCCGGCACAGATACGCAGTATTTT. This gives the protein CASSLEGREAGTDTQYF.